This entry describes one T cell receptor beta chain. Its antigen is currently unknown. Other DNA sequences in this sample translate to the same CDR3. Here immunoSEQ multiplex PCR was the method, and the copy in TCRdb shows in-frame clones only, minus some. Of some 1,900,000 clones listed, about 95% are singletons. CD45RO negativity and positive selection for CCR7 defined naive CD8 cells, a population that excluded terminally differentiated effector memory CD45RA+ cells. All donors qualified as healthy HIV-negative adults and had experienced no recent acute infections or vaccinations. Trimming cost V 6 bases and J 2 bases, with 2 bases left between them. The germline gives CDR1 MNHEY, CDR2 SVGAGI. This CDR3 comprises 11 residues. This entry is derived from a study of shared clonotypes between healthy human individuals. About the research overall: Each donor's CD4 naive and CD4 memory cells filled three plates apiece, CD8 naive two, and CD8 memory one. Overall study findings and caveats: Non-shared clonotypes had lower generation probabilities than those shared by all four donors. Memory subsets generally showed smaller estimated richness than naive subsets did.

This sequence originates from a man aged 18 to 30 in good health. Sequencing was done on a sample of naive CD8+ T cells sorted from blood. This chain connects TRBV6-5 to TRBJ2-1; D unclear. Here the CDR3 DNA reads TGTGCCAGCAGCACCTACAATGAGCAGTTCTTC. This codes for CASSTYNEQFF.